This T cell receptor beta chain is from a study of cytomegalovirus exposure and HLA in healthy donors. Donors sampled were nominally healthy, though unrecorded immune exposures were likely. The PCR made use of 60 Vbeta and 13 Jbeta primers. Per the authors' pipeline: Later, an analysis found about 77 million unique TCR beta chains, and approximately 10 million of these were shared. Assay used: immunoSEQ multiplex PCR; TCRdb lists only in-frame clones, some missing. For V, J and clone size, that table is used; D and trimming come from the DNA. Found here are about 130,000 clones, more than 70% of them singletons; the top ten hold 6% to 8%. The V end was cut by 7 bases, the J end by 7 bases, with 7 bases between. Germline assignment: CDR1 MNHNS and CDR2 SASEGT. This CDR3 is 11 amino acids long.

This receptor was taken from a young woman in good health and CMV-seropositive. The material sequenced was PBMCs. The rearrangement links TRBV6-1 to TRBJ1-4, with TRBD1 as a possible D gene (5 bases). The CDR3: CASKGSEKLFF. CDR3 DNA: TGTGCCAGCAAGGGGTCTGAAAAACTGTTTTTT.